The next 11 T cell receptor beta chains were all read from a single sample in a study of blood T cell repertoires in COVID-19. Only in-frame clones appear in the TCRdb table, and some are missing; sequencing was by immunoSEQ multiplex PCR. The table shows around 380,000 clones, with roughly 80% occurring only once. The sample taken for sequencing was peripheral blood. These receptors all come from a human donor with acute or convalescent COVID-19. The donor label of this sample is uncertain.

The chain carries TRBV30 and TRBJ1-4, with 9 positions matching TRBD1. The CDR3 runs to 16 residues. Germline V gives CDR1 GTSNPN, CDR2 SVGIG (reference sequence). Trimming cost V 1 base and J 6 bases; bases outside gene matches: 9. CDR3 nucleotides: TGTGCCTGGAGTGGGGACAGGGAGAGGATGGATGAAAAACTGTTTTTT. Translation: CAWSGDRERMDEKLFF.

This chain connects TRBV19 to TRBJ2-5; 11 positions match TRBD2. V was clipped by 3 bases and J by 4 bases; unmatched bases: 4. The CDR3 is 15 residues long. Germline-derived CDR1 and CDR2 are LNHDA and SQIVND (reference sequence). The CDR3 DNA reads TGTGCCAGTAGTATGCAGGGGACTAGCGGAGAGACCCAGTACTTC. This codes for CASSMQGTSGETQYF. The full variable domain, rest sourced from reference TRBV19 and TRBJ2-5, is DGGITQSPKYLFRKEGQNVTLSCEQNLNHDAMYWYRQDPGQGLRLIYYSQIVNDFQKGDIAEGYSVSREKKESFPLTVTSAQKNPTAFYLCASSMQGTSGETQYFGPGTRLLVL.

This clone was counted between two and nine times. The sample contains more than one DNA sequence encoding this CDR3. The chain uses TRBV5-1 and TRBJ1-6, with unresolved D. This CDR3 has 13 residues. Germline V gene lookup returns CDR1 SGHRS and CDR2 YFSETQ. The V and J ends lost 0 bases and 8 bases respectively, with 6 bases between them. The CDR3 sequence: CASSLGLDSPLHF. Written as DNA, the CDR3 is TGCGCCAGCAGCTTGGGACTCGATTCACCCCTCCACTTT.

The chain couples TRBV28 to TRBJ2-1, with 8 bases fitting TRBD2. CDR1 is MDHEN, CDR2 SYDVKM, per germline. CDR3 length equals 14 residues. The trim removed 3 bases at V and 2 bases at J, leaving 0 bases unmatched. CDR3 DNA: TGTGCCAGCAGTTTTAGCGGGACCTACAATGAGCAGTTCTTC. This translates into CASSFSGTYNEQFF.

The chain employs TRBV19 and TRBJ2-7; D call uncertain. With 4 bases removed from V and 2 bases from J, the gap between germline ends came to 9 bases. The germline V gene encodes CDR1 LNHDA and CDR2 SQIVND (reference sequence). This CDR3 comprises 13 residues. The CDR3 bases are TGTGCCAGTAGTAAGAGTTCCACCTACGAGCAGTACTTC. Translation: CASSKSSTYEQYF.

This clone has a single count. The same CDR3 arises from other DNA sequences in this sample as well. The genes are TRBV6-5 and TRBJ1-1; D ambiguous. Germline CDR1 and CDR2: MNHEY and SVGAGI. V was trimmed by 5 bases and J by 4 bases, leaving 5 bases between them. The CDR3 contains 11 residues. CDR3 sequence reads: CASSTGTEAFF. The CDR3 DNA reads TGTGCCAGCAGTACTGGCACTGAAGCTTTCTTT.

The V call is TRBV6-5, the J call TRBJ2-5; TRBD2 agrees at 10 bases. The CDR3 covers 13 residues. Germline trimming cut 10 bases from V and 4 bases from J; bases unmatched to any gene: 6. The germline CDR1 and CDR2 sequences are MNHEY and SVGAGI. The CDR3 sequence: CATERTSGETQYF. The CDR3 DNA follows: TGTGCCACTGAAAGGACTAGCGGAGAGACCCAGTACTTC.

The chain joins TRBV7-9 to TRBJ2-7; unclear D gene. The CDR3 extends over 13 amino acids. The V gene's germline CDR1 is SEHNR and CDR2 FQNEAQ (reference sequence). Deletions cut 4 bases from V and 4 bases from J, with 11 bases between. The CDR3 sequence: CASSSPPEYEQYF. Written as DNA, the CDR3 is TGTGCCAGCAGCTCCCCCCCGGAGTACGAGCAGTACTTC.

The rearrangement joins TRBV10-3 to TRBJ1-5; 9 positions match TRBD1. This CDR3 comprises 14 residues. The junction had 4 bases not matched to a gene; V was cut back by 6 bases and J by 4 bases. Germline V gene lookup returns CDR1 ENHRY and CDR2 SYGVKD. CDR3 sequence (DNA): TGTGCCATCAGCGGGACAGGGTCAAATCAGCCCCAGCATTTT. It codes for CAISGTGSNQPQHF.

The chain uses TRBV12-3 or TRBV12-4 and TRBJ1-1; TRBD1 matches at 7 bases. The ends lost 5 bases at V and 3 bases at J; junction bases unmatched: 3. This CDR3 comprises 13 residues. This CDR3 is CASSQGQYTEAFF. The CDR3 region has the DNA TGTGCCAGCAGTCAGGGACAGTACACTGAAGCTTTCTTT.

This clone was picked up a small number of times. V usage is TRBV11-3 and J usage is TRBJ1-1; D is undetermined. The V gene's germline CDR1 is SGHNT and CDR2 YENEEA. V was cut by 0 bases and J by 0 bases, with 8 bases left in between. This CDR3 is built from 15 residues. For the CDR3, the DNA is TGTGCCAGCAGCTTAGATTCGGGAATGAACACTGAAGCTTTCTTT. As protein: CASSLDSGMNTEAFF.